This is a list of T cell receptor beta chains from one sample in a study of cytomegalovirus exposure and HLA in healthy donors. Repertoires were generated with immunoSEQ multiplex PCR, while TCRdb's copy carries only in-frame clones and drops some. The sample contains approximately 80,000 clones, approximately 78% of which appear only once. Sequenced: PBMCs. The receptors derive from a male donor in good health and CMV-seropositive. The CDR3 runs from the conserved cysteine through the conserved F or W. The D gene is left open where the match is weak. Size values are once, few and many counts, or a class for expanded clones, and some rows have none.

-	TRBJ1-1	-	TRBV7-9	TGTGCCAGCAGCTTACAATCGAACACTGAAGCTTTCTTT	CASSLQSNTEAFF
-	TRBJ1-4	-	TRBV9	TGTGCCAGCAGCGTAGATGGTGGATTGGGCGAAAAACTGTTTTTT	CASSVDGGLGEKLFF
TRBD1	TRBJ2-3	-	TRBV19	TGTGCCAGTAGTATGAGGACAGGGTGGGATACGCAGTATTTT	CASSMRTGWDTQYF
TRBD1	TRBJ2-1	-	TRBV18	TGTGCCAGCTCACCTGGGACAGGGCTCTACAATGAGCAGTTCTTC	CASSPGTGLYNEQFF
-	TRBJ2-7	once	TRBV2	TGTGCCAGCAGCGGGGAGACGTTTAGCTCCTACGAGCAGTACTTC	CASSGETFSSYEQYF
TRBD1	TRBJ1-2	-	TRBV11-1	TGTGCCAGCGCCCAAGAGGGGGCCCTCTATGGCTACACCTTC	CASAQEGALYGYTF
-	TRBJ2-2	-	TRBV10-3	TGTGCCATCAGGTTTACACCGAACACCGGGGAGCTGTTTTTT	CAIRFTPNTGELFF
-	TRBJ1-6	few	TRBV7-9	TGTGCCAGCAGCTTAGACAGGGCGTATAATTCACCCCTCCACTTT	CASSLDRAYNSPLHF
TRBD2	TRBJ2-7	-	TRBV5-1	TGCGCCAGCAGCTTGGGATCCGCTAGCGGGAGTTACGAGCAGTACTTC	CASSLGSASGSYEQYF
-	TRBJ1-5	few	TRBV2	TGTGCCAGCAGTGAACAGGGGCCGTCAAGGACCCAGCATTTT	CASSEQGPSRTQHF
-	TRBJ2-6	-	TRBV7-9	TGTGCCAGCAGCTTAGGGCGGTCTGGGGCCAACGTCCTGACTTTC	CASSLGRSGANVLTF
-	TRBJ2-5	-	TRBV5-1	TGCGCCAGCAGCTTGGCCGGGAGTGGAGAGACCCAGTACTTC	CASSLAGSGETQYF
TRBD2	TRBJ2-1	-	TRBV19	TGTGCCAGTAGTATGAGGGTAGGACTAGCGGGACAGCTCTCCTACAATGAGCAGTTCTTC	CASSMRVGLAGQLSYNEQFF
TRBD2	TRBJ2-1	once	TRBV7-2	TGTGCCAGCAGCTCCTTAGCGGGAGGGAGGCATGAGCAGTTCTTC	CASSSLAGGRHEQFF
TRBD1	TRBJ1-2	few	TRBV6-6	TGTGCCAGCAGTTACACCGGGACAGGGTCCTATGGCTACACCTTC	CASSYTGTGSYGYTF
-	TRBJ2-7	few	TRBV10-1	TGCGCCAGCAGTGAGACGGCCGGGACTGCCTTC	CASSETAGTAF
-	TRBJ2-2	few	TRBV18	TGTGCCAGCTCCCCAGTTCCCAAGAGTTCCGGGGAGCTGTTTTTT	CASSPVPKSSGELFF
-	TRBJ2-5	-	TRBV19	TGTGCCAGTAGTAGCGGGAAAGAGACCCAGTACTTC	CASSSGKETQYF
TRBD1	TRBJ1-5	-	TRBV2	TGTGCCAGCAGTGGGGCCGGGACAGGTCGCCCAAGGGGCAATCAGCCCCAGCATTTT	CASSGAGTGRPRGNQPQHF
-	TRBJ2-1	-	TRBV4-1	TGCGCCAGCAGCCAAGAGTACGGTTACCACTACAATGAGCAGTTCTTC	CASSQEYGYHYNEQFF
-	TRBJ2-1	-	TRBV6-5	TGTGCCAGCAGTTACCAAGGACAGAACAATGAGCAGTTCTTC	CASSYQGQNNEQFF
TRBD1	TRBJ2-2	few	TRBV27	TGTGCCAGCAGCTCTCCGGGACAGGTGAACGGGGAGCTGTTTTTT	CASSSPGQVNGELFF
TRBD2	TRBJ2-7	few	TRBV5-1	TGCGCCAGCAGTCTCGAGACTAGCCTCTACGAGCAGTACTTC	CASSLETSLYEQYF
TRBD2	TRBJ2-3	-	TRBV7-3	TGTTCCAGCAGCTTAGATAGCGGGAGGGCGCCAGATACGCAGTATTTT	CSSSLDSGRAPDTQYF
-	TRBJ2-2	-	TRBV7-9	TGTGCCAGCAGCTTATTTTTCGGAGGGTGGGCCGGGGAGCTGTTTTTT	CASSLFFGGWAGELFF
TRBD1	TRBJ1-2	once	TRBV5-6	TGTGCCAGCAGCTTGGGTCAGGGGGCGAACGCACGGGCCTATGGCTACACCTTC	CASSLGQGANARAYGYTF
-	TRBJ1-5	-	TRBV10-3	TGTGCCATCAGTACCTTAGACAATCAGCCCCAGCATTTT	CAISTLDNQPQHF
-	TRBJ2-3	many	TRBV2	TGTGCCAGCAGTGAGGCGACAGGGGCGGGGGGGGATACGCAGTATTTT	CASSEATGAGGDTQYF
-	TRBJ2-7	-	TRBV6-5	TGTGCCGTCCGGGACAACCACTACGAGCAGTACTTC	CAVRDNHYEQYF
-	TRBJ2-3	few	TRBV4-3	TGCGCCAGCAGCCCGAGATCTAACACAGATACGCAGTATTTT	CASSPRSNTDTQYF
-	TRBJ2-1	-	TRBV7-9	TGTGCCAGCAGCTCACCAACTAGTGGGGATGAGCAGTTCTTC	CASSSPTSGDEQFF
TRBD1	TRBJ1-2	-	TRBV29-1	TGCAGCGTTTCCGGGACAGGGACAACTCAGGGAGGCTACACCTTC	CSVSGTGTTQGGYTF
-	TRBJ1-1	-	TRBV6-6	TGTGCCAGCAGTTACTCAGGGGTTGAAGCTTTCTTT	CASSYSGVEAFF
-	TRBJ2-1	-	TRBV6-5	TGTGTCAGCAGTTCCCAGCGGAATGAGCAGTTCTTC	CVSSSQRNEQFF
-	TRBJ2-7	-	TRBV6-5	TGTGCCAGCAAGAGATCCTACGAGCAGTACTTC	CASKRSYEQYF
TRBD1	TRBJ2-1	-	TRBV27	TGTGCCAGCAGCAGGGACAGGGGGCTCTACAATGAGCAGTTCTTC	CASSRDRGLYNEQFF
-	TRBJ2-7	-	TRBV5-1	TGCGCCAGCAGCCCGACGGGGTCTTACGAGCAGTACTTC	CASSPTGSYEQYF
-	TRBJ1-4	-	TRBV27	TGTGCCAGCAGTTTTGAGGGGGAAGAAAAACTGTTTTTT	CASSFEGEEKLFF
TRBD2	TRBJ2-2	-	TRBV25-1	TGTGCCAGCAGTGGGACTAGCGGGAGTCGAACCGGGGAGCTGTTTTTT	CASSGTSGSRTGELFF
-	TRBJ2-5	-	TRBV7-3	TGTGCCAGCAGCTCTGCGAGCTTAGAGACCCAGTACTTC	CASSSASLETQYF
-	TRBJ2-4	-	TRBV7-2	TGTGCCAGCGGGGCGGCCAAAAACATTCAGTACTTC	CASGAAKNIQYF
-	TRBJ2-7	-	TRBV4-1	TGCGCCAGCAGCCAAGATACAGGGATTAACGAGCAGTACTTC	CASSQDTGINEQYF
TRBD2	TRBJ2-3	-	TRBV7-2	TGTGCCAGCAGCTCGGGACTAAACACAGATACGCAGTATTTT	CASSSGLNTDTQYF
-	TRBJ1-1	-	TRBV7-9	TGTGCCAGCAGTCAACAGGGAAGAGACACTGAAGCTTTCTTT	CASSQQGRDTEAFF